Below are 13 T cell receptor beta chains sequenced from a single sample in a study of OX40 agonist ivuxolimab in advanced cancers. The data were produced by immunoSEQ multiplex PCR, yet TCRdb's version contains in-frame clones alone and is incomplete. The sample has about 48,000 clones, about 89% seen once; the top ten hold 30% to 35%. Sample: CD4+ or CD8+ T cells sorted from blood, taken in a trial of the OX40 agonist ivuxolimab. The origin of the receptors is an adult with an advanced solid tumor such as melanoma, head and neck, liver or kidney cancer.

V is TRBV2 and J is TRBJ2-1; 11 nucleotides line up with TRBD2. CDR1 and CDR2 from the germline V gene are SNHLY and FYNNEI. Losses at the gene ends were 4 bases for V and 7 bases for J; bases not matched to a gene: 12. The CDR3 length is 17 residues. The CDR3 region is CASSVTPTSGIRNEQFF. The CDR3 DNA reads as TGTGCCAGCAGTGTTACCCCGACTAGCGGGATTCGAAATGAGCAGTTCTTC.

The CDR3 is CASSQVGGLGGTEAFF. The CDR3 DNA is TGTGCCAGCAGCCAAGTCGGGGGGCTCGGTGGCACTGAAGCTTTCTTT. The V and J genes are TRBV14 and TRBJ1-1; tentatively, D is TRBD1 (6 bases). V was clipped by 1 base and J by 4 bases, with 16 bases between them. This CDR3 spans 16 amino acids. CDR1 and CDR2 (germline): SGHDN, FVKESK.

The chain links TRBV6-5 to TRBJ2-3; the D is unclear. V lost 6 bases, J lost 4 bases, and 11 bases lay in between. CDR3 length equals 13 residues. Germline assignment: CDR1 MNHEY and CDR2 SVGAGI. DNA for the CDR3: TGTGCCAGCAGACCATTGATCGCAGATACGCAGTATTTT. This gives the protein CASRPLIADTQYF.

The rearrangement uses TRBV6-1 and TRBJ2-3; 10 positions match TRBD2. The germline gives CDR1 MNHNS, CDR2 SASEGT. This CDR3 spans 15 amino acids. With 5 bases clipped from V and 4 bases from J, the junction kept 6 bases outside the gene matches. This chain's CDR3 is CASSTGTSESDTQYF. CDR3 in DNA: TGTGCCAGCAGTACCGGGACTAGCGAGTCAGATACGCAGTATTTT.

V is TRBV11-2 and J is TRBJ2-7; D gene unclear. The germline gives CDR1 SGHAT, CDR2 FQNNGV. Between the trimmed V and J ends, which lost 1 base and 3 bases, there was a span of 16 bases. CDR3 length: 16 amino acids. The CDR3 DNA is TGTGCCAGCAGCTTAGTGTCGAGCAATTCTTACTACGAGCAGTACTTC. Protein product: CASSLVSSNSYYEQYF.

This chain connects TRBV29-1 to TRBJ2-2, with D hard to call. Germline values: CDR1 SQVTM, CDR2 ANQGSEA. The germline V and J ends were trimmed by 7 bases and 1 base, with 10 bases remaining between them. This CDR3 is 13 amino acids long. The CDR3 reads CSAILGNTGELFF. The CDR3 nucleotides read TGCAGCGCTATTTTGGGGAACACCGGGGAGCTGTTTTTT.

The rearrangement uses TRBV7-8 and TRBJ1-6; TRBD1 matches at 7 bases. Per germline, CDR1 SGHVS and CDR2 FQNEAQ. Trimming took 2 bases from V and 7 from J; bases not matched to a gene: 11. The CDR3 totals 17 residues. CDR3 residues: CASSLSFSPGQNSPLHF. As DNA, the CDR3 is TGTGCCAGCAGCTTATCTTTTAGCCCGGGACAGAATTCACCCCTCCACTTT.

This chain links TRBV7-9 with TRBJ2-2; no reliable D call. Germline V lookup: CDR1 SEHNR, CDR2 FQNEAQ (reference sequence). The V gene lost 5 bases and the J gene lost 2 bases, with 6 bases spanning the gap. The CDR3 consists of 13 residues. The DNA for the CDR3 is TGTGCCAGCAGCCCCCAAAACACCGGGGAGCTGTTTTTT. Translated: CASSPQNTGELFF. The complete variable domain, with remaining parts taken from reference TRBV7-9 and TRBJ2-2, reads DTGVSQNPRHKITKRGQNVTFRCDPISEHNRLYWYRQTLGQGPEFLTYFQNEAQLEKSRLLSDRFSAERPKGSFSTLEIQRTEQGDSAMYLCASSPQNTGELFFGEGSRLTVL.

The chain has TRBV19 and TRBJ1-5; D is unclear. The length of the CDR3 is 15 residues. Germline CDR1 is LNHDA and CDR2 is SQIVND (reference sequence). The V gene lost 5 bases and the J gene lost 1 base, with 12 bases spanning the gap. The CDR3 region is CASSGVLGSNQPQHF. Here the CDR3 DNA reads TGTGCCAGTAGTGGGGTGTTGGGGAGCAATCAGCCCCAGCATTTT.

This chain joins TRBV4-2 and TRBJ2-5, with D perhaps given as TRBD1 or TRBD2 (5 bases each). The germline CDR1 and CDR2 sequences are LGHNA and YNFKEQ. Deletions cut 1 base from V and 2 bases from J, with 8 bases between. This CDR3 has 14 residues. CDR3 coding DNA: TGTGCCAGCAGCCAAGTCTGGGGGCAAGAGACCCAGTACTTC. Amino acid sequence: CASSQVWGQETQYF.

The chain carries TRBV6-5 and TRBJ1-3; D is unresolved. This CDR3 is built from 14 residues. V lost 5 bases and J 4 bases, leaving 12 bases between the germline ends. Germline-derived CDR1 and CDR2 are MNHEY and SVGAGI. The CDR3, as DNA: TGTGCCAGCAGTCCTCGACATTGGGGAAACACCATATATTTT. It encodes CASSPRHWGNTIYF.

In nucleotides, the CDR3 is TGTGCCAGTAGTACAACAGGGTATAGCAATCAGCCCCAGCATTTT. This encodes CASSTTGYSNQPQHF. This sequence joins TRBV19 and TRBJ1-5; TRBD1 might be the D (6 bases). This CDR3 spans 15 amino acids. Germline CDR1 is LNHDA and CDR2 is SQIVND (reference sequence). V lost 4 bases, J lost 0 bases, and 10 bases lay in between. Supplemented by reference TRBV19 and TRBJ1-5, the full variable domain reads DGGITQSPKYLFRKEGQNVTLSCEQNLNHDAMYWYRQDPGQGLRLIYYSQIVNDFQKGDIAEGYSVSREKKESFPLTVTSAQKNPTAFYLCASSTTGYSNQPQHFGDGTRLSIL.

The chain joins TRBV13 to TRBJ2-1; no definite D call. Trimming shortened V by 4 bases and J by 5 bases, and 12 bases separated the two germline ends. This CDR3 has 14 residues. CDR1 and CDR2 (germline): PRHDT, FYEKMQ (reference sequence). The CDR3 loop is CASSWTETNNEQFF. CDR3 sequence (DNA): TGTGCCAGCAGCTGGACCGAAACAAACAATGAGCAGTTCTTC. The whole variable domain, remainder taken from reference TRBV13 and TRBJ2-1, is AAGVIQSPRHLIKEKRETATLKCYPIPRHDTVYWYQQGPGQDPQFLISFYEKMQSDKGSIPDRFSAQQFSDYHSELNMSSLELGDSALYFCASSWTETNNEQFFGPGTRLTVL.